The 13 T cell receptor beta chains below all came from one sample that was sequenced in a study of cytomegalovirus exposure and HLA in healthy donors. The primer mix had 60 Vbeta and 13 Jbeta primers. The repertoire was sequenced with immunoSEQ multiplex PCR; TCRdb's copy has only in-frame clones and lacks some. This table holds some 180,000 clones, around 78% found once. The sample taken for sequencing was PBMCs. The receptors come from a young man in good health and CMV-seronegative.

The J gene is TRBJ1-1, the V gene TRBV2; 7 nucleotides line up with TRBD1. This CDR3 has 10 amino acids. The germline V gene has CDR1 SNHLY and CDR2 FYNNEI. V lost 10 bases and J lost 9; bases outside the gene matches: 5. CDR3 protein: CATRQGQAFF. CDR3 DNA: TGTGCCACTAGACAGGGTCAAGCTTTCTTT.

The V and J genes are TRBV19 and TRBJ1-5, with a weak D call TRBD1 (5 bases). V was cut by 0 bases and J by 4 bases, with 13 bases left in between. CDR3 length equals 16 residues. The germline V gene has CDR1 LNHDA and CDR2 SQIVND (reference sequence). CDR3 protein: CASSIESGGGNQPQHF. The CDR3 DNA follows: TGTGCCAGTAGTATAGAAAGCGGGGGGGGGAATCAGCCCCAGCATTTT.

This clone appeared a few times. J is TRBJ1-4 and V is TRBV5-4; TRBD1 matches at 7 bases. J was trimmed by 7 bases and V by 2 bases; bases with no gene match: 8. The germline V gene has CDR1 SGHNT and CDR2 YYREEE (reference sequence). CDR3 size: 15 residues. The CDR3 sequence: CASSFYRGGGEKLFF. CDR3 bases: TGTGCCAGCAGCTTCTACAGGGGCGGCGGTGAAAAACTGTTTTTT.

This clone appeared a few times. The chain uses TRBV30 and TRBJ2-7; unclear D gene. V was clipped by 2 bases and J by 1 base, with 12 bases between them. CDR1 is GTSNPN and CDR2 is SVGIG in the germline V gene (reference sequence). This CDR3 is 14 amino acids long. Here the CDR3 DNA reads TGTGCCTGGAGTCTCCGGCGGAATTCCTACGAGCAGTACTTC. Translating it yields CAWSLRRNSYEQYF.

This clone was observed a handful of times. The chain is built from TRBV7-2 and TRBJ2-7; D is perhaps TRBD1 (5 bases). The CDR3 consists of 15 residues. V was pared by 3 bases and J by 6 bases, with 18 bases between. Germline V gives CDR1 SGHTA, CDR2 FQGNSA. CDR3 amino acids: CASSFAQGRAFEQYF. CDR3 in DNA: TGTGCCAGCAGCTTCGCCCAGGGCCGGGCTTTCGAGCAGTACTTC.

This clone occurred a few times. The CDR3 spells CASSYRDRGFSTEAFF. The CDR3 DNA reads TGTGCCAGCAGTTACCGGGACAGGGGATTTTCCACTGAAGCTTTCTTT. This chain connects TRBV7-9 to TRBJ1-1; 10 bases map to TRBD1. This CDR3 is 16 amino acids long. V lost 6 bases, J lost 4 bases, and 11 bases stayed unmatched. Germline assignment: CDR1 SEHNR and CDR2 FQNEAQ (reference sequence).

The gene calls are TRBV12-2 and TRBJ1-2; TRBD1, the table's D call, was not compared with the DNA. TRBV12-2 is labeled a pseudogene. The CDR3 consists of 18 residues. The CDR3 DNA reads as TGTGCAAGTCGCTTAGTCCCCAATTCCAGGGATACTAACTATGGCTACACCTTC. This encodes CASRLVPNSRDTNYGYTF.

V usage is TRBV27 and J usage is TRBJ1-3, with 8 bases fitting TRBD1. J lost 0 bases, V lost 6 bases, and 7 bases had no gene match. This CDR3 comprises 16 residues. CDR1 and CDR2 (germline): MNHEY, SMNVEV (reference sequence). DNA for the CDR3: TGTGCCAGCAGAGGACAGGGAAGTTTCTCTGGAAACACCATATATTTT. This gives the protein CASRGQGSFSGNTIYF.

The V gene is TRBV6-6, the J gene TRBJ1-1; 8 positions agree with TRBD1. Germline assignment: CDR1 MNHNY and CDR2 SVGAGI (reference sequence). The CDR3 is 13 residues long. The V gene end was trimmed by 6 bases and the J gene end by 4 bases; junction bases not matched to a gene: 4. The DNA for the CDR3 is TGTGCCAGCAGCCAGGGACAGGTCACTGAAGCTTTCTTT. This translates into CASSQGQVTEAFF.

This chain links TRBV27 with TRBJ2-1; 7 bases map to TRBD2. Unmatched junction bases numbered 9, after V lost 5 bases and J lost 8 bases. The germline V gene encodes CDR1 MNHEY and CDR2 SMNVEV (reference sequence). The CDR3 extends over 14 amino acids. The CDR3 nucleotides are TGTGCCAGCAGTCTCCCGACTAGCAGCGATGAGCAGTTCTTC. This sequence encodes CASSLPTSSDEQFF.

The chain employs TRBV27 and TRBJ2-6; D possibly corresponds to TRBD2 (6 bases). The germline CDR1 and CDR2 sequences are MNHEY and SMNVEV (reference sequence). The CDR3 loop spans 16 amino acids. Trimming pared 5 bases from V and 4 bases from J, leaving 15 bases between. This chain's CDR3 is CASSPRGGVGANVLTF. The CDR3 DNA follows: TGTGCCAGCAGTCCCCGCGGCGGGGTCGGGGCCAACGTCCTGACTTTC.

This CDR3 reads CASSSGGAYEQYF. In nucleotides, the CDR3 is TGTGCCAGTAGTTCTGGCGGAGCCTACGAGCAGTACTTC. The chain joins TRBV19 to TRBJ2-7; D is unresolved. The length of the CDR3 is 13 residues. V was pared by 5 bases and J by 2 bases, with 10 bases between. Germline-derived CDR1 and CDR2 are LNHDA and SQIVND (reference sequence).

This clone showed up just a few times. The gene calls are TRBV6-5 and TRBJ2-1, with D maybe TRBD1 (5 bases). Germline loops: CDR1 MNHEY, CDR2 SVGAGI. The V and J ends lost 6 bases and 0 bases respectively, with 12 bases between them. The CDR3 totals 15 residues. The CDR3 is CASRATGGSYNEQFF. CDR3 coding DNA: TGTGCCAGCAGAGCCACAGGCGGCTCCTACAATGAGCAGTTCTTC.